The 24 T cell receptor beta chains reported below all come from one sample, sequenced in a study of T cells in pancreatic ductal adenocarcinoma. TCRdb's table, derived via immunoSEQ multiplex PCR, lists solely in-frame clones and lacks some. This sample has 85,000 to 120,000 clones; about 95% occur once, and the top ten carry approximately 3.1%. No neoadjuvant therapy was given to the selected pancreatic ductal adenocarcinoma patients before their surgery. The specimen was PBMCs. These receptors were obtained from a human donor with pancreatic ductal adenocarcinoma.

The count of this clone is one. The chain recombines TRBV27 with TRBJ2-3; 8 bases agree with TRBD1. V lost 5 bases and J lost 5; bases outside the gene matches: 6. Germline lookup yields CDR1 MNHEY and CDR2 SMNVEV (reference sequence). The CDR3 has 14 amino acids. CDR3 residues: CASSGGQVVDTQYF. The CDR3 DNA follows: TGTGCCAGCAGTGGGGGACAGGTTGTAGATACGCAGTATTTT.

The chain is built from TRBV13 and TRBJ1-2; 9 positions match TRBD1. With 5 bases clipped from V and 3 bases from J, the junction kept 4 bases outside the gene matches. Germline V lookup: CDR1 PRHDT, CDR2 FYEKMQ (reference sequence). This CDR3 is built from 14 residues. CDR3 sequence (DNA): TGTGCCAGCAGCGGGGACAGGGTCGACTATGGCTACACCTTC. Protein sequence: CASSGDRVDYGYTF.

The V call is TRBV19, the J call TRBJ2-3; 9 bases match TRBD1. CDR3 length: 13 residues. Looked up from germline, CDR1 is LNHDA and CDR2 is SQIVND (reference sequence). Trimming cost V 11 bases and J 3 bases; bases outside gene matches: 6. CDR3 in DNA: TGTGCCTCGGGACAGGGCGCTACAGATACGCAGTATTTT. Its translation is CASGQGATDTQYF. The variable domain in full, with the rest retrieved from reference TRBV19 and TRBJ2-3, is DGGITQSPKYLFRKEGQNVTLSCEQNLNHDAMYWYRQDPGQGLRLIYYSQIVNDFQKGDIAEGYSVSREKKESFPLTVTSAQKNPTAFYLCASGQGATDTQYFGPGTRLTVL.

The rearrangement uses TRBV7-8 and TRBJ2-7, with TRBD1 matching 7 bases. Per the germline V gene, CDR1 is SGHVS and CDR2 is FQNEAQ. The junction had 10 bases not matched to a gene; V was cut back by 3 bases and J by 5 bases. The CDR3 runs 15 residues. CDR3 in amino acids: CASSFAGTVLHEQYF. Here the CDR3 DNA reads TGTGCCAGCAGCTTCGCCGGGACAGTGCTGCACGAGCAGTACTTC.

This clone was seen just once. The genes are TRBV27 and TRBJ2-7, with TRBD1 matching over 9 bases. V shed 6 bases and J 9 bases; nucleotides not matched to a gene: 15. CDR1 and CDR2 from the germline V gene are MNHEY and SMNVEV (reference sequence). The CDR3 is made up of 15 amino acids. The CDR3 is CASSPYVPGQGTQYF. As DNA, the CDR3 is TGTGCCAGCAGCCCTTACGTCCCGGGACAGGGTACGCAGTACTTC.

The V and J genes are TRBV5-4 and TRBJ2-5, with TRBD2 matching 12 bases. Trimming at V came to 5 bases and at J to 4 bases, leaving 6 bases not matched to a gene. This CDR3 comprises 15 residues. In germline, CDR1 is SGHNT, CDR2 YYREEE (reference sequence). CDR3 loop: CASSLLAGGGETQYF. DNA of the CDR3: TGTGCCAGCAGTCTACTAGCGGGGGGAGGAGAGACCCAGTACTTC.

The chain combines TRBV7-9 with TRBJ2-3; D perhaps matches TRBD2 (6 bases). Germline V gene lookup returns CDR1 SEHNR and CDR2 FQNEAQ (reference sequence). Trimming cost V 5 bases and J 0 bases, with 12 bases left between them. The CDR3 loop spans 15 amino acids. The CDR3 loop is CASSPTTSSTDTQYF. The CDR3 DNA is TGTGCCAGCAGCCCCACGACTAGTAGCACAGATACGCAGTATTTT.

The CDR3 region is CASSTGTWGYNEQFF. CDR3 coding DNA: TGTGCCAGCAGCACCGGGACTTGGGGGTATAATGAGCAGTTCTTC. The chain couples TRBV21-1 to TRBJ2-1; the table names TRBD2, a call not compared with the DNA. TRBV21-1 constitutes a pseudogene. This CDR3 contains 15 residues.

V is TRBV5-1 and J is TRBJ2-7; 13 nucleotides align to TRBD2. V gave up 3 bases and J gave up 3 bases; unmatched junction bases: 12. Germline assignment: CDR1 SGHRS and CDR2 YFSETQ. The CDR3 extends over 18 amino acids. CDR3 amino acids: CASSSGGLAGVYGYEQYF. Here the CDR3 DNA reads TGCGCCAGCAGCTCCGGAGGACTAGCGGGAGTGTACGGCTACGAGCAGTACTTC.

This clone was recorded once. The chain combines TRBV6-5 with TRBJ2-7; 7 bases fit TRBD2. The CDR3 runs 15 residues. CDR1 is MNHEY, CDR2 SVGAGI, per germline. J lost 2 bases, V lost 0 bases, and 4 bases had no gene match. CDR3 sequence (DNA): TGTGCCAGCAGTTACTCATTAGCGGGCGCCTACGAGCAGTACTTC. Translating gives CASSYSLAGAYEQYF.

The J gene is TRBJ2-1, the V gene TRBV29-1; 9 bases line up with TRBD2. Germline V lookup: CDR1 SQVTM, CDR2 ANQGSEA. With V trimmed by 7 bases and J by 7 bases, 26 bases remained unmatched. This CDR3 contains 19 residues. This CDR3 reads CSAMTYAGLAGVSGNEQFF. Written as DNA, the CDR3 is TGCAGCGCTATGACGTACGCAGGGTTAGCGGGAGTCAGCGGGAATGAGCAGTTCTTC.

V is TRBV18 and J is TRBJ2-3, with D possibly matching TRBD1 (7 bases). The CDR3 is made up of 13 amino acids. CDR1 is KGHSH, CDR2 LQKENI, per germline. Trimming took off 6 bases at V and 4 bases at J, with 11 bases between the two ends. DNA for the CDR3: TGTGCCAGCTCCCAGGGGGGACCAGATACGCAGTATTTT. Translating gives CASSQGGPDTQYF.

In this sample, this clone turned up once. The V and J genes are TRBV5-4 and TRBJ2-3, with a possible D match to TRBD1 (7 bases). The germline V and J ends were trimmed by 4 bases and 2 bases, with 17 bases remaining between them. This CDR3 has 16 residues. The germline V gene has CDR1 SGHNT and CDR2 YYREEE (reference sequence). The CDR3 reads CASSPEGAGFTDTQYF. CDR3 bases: TGTGCCAGCAGCCCCGAGGGGGCGGGATTCACAGATACGCAGTATTTT.

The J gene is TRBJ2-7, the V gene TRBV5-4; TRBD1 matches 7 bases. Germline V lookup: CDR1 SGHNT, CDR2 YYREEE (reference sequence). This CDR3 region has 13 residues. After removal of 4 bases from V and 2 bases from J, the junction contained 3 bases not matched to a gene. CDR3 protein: CASSAGTAYEQYF. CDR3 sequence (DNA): TGTGCCAGCAGCGCCGGGACAGCCTACGAGCAGTACTTC.

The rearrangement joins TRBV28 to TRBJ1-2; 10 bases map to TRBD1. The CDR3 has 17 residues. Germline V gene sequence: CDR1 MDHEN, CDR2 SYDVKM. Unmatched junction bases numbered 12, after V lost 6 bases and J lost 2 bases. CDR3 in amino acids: CASRSSGTGVVNYGYTF. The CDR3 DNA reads TGTGCCAGCAGGAGTTCCGGGACAGGGGTGGTAAACTATGGCTACACCTTC.

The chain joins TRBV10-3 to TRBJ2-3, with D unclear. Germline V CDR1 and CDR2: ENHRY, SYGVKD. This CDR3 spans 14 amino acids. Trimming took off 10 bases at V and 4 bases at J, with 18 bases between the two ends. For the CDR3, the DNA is TGTGCCACCACGCGTACGGCCAGCGCAGATACGCAGTATTTT. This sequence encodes CATTRTASADTQYF.

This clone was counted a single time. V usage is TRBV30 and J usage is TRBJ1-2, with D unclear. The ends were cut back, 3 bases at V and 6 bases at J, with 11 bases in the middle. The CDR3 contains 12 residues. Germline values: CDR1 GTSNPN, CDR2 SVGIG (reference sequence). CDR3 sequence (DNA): TGTGCCTGGAGGTACGCTAGGCATGGCTACACCTTC. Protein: CAWRYARHGYTF.

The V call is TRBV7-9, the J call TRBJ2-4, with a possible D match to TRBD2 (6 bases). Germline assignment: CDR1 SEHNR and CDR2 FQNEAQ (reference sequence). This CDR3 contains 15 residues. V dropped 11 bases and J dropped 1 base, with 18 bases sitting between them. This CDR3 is CASNREFGAKNIQYF. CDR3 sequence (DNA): TGTGCCTCTAACCGGGAGTTTGGGGCCAAAAACATTCAGTACTTC.

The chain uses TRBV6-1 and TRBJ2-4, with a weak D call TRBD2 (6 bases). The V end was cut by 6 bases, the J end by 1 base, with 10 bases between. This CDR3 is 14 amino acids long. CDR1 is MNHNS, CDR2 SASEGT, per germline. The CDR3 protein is CASRPLAAKNIQYF. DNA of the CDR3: TGTGCCAGCAGGCCTCTAGCGGCCAAAAACATTCAGTACTTC.

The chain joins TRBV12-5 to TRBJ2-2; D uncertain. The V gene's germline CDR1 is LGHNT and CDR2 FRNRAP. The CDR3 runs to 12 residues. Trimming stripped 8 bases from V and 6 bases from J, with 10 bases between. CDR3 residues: CASSLNAGELFF. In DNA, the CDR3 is TGTGCTAGTAGCCTTAACGCCGGGGAGCTGTTTTTT.

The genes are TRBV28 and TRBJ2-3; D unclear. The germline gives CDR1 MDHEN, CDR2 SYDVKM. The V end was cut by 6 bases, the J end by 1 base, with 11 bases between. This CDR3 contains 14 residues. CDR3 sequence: CASSRLSRTDTQYF. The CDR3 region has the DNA TGTGCCAGCAGCCGACTCTCCCGCACAGATACGCAGTATTTT.

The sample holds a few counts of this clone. CDR3 region: CASSQQHAGGQLEQFF. DNA of the CDR3: TGCGCCAGCAGCCAGCAGCATGCAGGGGGGCAACTTGAGCAGTTCTTC. V usage is TRBV4-3 and J usage is TRBJ2-1; D perhaps matches TRBD1 (7 bases). This CDR3 spans 16 amino acids. The germline gives CDR1 LGHNA, CDR2 YSLEER. The V and J ends lost 3 bases and 9 bases respectively, with 21 bases between them.

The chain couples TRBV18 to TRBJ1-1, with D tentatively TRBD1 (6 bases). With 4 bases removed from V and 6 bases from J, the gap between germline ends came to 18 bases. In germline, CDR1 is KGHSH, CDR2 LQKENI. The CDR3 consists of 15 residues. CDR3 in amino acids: CASSQTGLSAAEAFF. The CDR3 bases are TGTGCCAGCTCACAAACAGGGTTATCGGCGGCTGAAGCTTTCTTT.

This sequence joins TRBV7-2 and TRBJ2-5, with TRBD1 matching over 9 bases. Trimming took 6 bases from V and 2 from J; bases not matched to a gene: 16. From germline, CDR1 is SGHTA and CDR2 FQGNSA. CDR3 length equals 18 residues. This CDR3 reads CASSLAHPEGQGQETQYF. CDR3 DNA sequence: TGTGCCAGCAGTCTAGCGCACCCAGAGGGACAGGGACAAGAGACCCAGTACTTC.